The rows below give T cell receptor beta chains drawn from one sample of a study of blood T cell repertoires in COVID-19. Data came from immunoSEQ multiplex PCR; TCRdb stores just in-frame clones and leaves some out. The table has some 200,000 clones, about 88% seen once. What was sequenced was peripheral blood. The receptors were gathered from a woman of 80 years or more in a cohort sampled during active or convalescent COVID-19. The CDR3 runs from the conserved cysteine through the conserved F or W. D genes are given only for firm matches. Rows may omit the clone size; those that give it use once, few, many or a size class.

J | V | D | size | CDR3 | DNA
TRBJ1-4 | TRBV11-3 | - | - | CASSSSRPGMKELFF | TGTGCCAGCAGCTCCTCCCGCCCGGGAATGAAAGAACTGTTTTTT
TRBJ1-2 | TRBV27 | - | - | CASSLTYRRANYGYTF | TGTGCCAGCAGTTTAACTTACAGAAGAGCTAACTATGGCTACACCTTC
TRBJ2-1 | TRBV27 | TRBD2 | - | CASTRLAGGPYNEQFF | TGTGCCAGCACCAGACTAGCGGGAGGGCCCTACAATGAGCAGTTCTTC
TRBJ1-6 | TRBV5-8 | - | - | CASSLRWGAGSPLHF | TGTGCCAGCAGCCTCCGGTGGGGAGCGGGTTCACCCCTCCACTTT
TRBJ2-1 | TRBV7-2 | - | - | CASSFGRGTYNEQFF | TGTGCCAGCAGCTTCGGGCGGGGAACTTACAATGAGCAGTTCTTC
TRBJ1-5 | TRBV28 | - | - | CASTVRQALSQPQHF | TGTGCCAGCACCGTCAGACAGGCATTGAGTCAGCCCCAGCATTTT
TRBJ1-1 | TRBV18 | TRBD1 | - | CASSLPGQGAEAFF | TGTGCCAGCTCACTGCCGGGACAGGGGGCTGAAGCTTTCTTT
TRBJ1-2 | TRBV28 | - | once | CASSPRYGYTF | TGTGCCAGCAGTCCCAGATATGGCTACACCTTC
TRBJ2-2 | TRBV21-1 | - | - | CASSKEQDGLTGELFF | TGTGCCAGCAGCAAAGAACAGGACGGCCTCACCGGGGAGCTGTTTTTT
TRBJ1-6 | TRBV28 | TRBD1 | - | CASRLTGGGSPLHF | TGTGCCAGCAGGTTGACAGGGGGCGGTTCACCCCTCCACTTT
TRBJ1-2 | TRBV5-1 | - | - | CASSYGQESYGYTF | TGCGCCAGCAGCTACGGCCAGGAATCCTATGGCTACACCTTC
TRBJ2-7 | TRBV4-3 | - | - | CASSQGLSSTYEQYF | TGCGCCAGCAGCCAAGGTTTATCTAGCACATACGAGCAGTACTTC
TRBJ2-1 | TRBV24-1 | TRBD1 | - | CAVSRYRGQNEQFF | TGTGCCGTCTCGAGGTACAGGGGACAAAATGAGCAGTTCTTC
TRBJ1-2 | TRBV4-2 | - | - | CASSQETRYGYTF | TGTGCCAGCAGCCAAGAGACGAGGTATGGCTACACCTTC
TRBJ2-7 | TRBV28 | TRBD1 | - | CASSPADRGDEQYF | TGTGCCAGCAGCCCCGCCGACAGGGGCGACGAGCAGTACTTC
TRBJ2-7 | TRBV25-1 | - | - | CATRGLAGSYEQYF | TGTGCCACCCGGGGATTAGCAGGCTCCTACGAGCAGTACTTC
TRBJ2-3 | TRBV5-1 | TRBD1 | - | CASSLEGQGEPSTDTQYF | TGCGCCAGCAGCTTGGAGGGACAGGGAGAACCTAGCACAGATACGCAGTATTTT
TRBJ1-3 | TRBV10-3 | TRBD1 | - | CAISESTGGTGNTIYF | TGTGCCATCAGTGAGTCGACAGGGGGCACTGGAAACACCATATATTTT
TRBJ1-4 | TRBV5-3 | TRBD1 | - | CARSGNRGRGEKLFF | TGTGCCAGAAGCGGAAACAGGGGGCGCGGTGAAAAACTGTTTTTT
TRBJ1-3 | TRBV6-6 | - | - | CASSLQDTIYF | TGTGCCAGCAGTCTTCAGGACACCATATATTTT
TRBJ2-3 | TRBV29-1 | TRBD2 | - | CSGRNSGRPDTQYF | TGCAGCGGACGGAATAGCGGGAGGCCTGATACGCAGTATTTT
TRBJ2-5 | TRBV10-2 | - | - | CASSVLGGTQETQYF | TGCGCCAGCAGTGTACTTGGGGGCACCCAAGAGACCCAGTACTTC
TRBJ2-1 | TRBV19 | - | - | CASSQFGKGAYNEQFF | TGTGCCAGTAGCCAATTCGGGAAAGGCGCCTACAATGAGCAGTTCTTC
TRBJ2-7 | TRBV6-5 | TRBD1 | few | CASSRGQGADEQYF | TGTGCCAGCAGCAGAGGACAGGGGGCTGACGAGCAGTACTTC
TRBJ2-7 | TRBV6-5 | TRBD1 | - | CASSSRGRVGGQQYF | TGTGCCAGCAGTTCCAGGGGGAGAGTCGGTGGGCAGCAGTACTTC
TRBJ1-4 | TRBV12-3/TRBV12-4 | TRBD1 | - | CASSRQGSEKLFF | TGTGCCAGCAGCCGACAGGGTAGCGAAAAACTGTTTTTT
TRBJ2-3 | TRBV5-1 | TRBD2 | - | CASSLGRGGSDTQYF | TGCGCCAGCAGCTTGGGTCGCGGGGGTTCAGATACGCAGTATTTT
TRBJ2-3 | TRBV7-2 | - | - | CASSLEGFAGDTQYF | TGTGCCAGCAGCTTAGAGGGTTTCGCGGGGGATACGCAGTATTTT
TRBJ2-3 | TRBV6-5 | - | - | CASSLPGTQYF | TGTGCCAGCTCCTTACCGGGTACGCAGTATTTT